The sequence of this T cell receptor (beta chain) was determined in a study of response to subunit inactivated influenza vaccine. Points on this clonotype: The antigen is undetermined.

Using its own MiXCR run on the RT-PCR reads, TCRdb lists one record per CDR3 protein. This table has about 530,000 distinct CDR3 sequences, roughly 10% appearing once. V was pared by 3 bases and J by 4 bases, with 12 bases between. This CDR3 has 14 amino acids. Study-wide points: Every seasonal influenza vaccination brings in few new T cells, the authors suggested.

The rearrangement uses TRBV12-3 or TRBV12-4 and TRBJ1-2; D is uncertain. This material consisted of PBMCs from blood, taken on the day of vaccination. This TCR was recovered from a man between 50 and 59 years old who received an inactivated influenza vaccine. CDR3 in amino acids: CASSFIQTTYGYTF. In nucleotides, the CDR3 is TGTGCCAGCAGTTTTATCCAGACGACCTATGGCTACACCTTC.